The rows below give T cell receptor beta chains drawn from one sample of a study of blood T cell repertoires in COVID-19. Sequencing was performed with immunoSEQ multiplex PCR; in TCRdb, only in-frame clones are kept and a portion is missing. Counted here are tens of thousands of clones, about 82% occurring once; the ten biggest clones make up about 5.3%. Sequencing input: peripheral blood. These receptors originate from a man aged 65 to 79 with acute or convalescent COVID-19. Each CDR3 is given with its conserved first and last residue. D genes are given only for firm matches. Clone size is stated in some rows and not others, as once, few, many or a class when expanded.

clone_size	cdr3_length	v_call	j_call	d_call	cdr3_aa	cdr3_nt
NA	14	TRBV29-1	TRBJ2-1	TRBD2	CSVETSGLYNEQFF	TGCAGCGTTGAAACTAGCGGGCTTTACAATGAGCAGTTCTTC
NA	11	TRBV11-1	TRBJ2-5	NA	CASSSQETQYF	TGTGCCAGCAGCTCACAGGAGACCCAGTACTTC
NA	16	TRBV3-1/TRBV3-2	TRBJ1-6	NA	CASSQYESSYNSPLHF	TGTGCCAGCAGCCAATACGAGAGCTCCTATAATTCACCCCTCCACTTT
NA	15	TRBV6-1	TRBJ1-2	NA	CASSEGPRGLGGYTF	TGTGCCAGCAGTGAAGGCCCTCGGGGGTTAGGCGGCTACACCTTC
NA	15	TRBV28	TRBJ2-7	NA	CASSFWLGGTYEQYF	TGTGCCAGCAGTTTCTGGCTTGGGGGGACCTACGAGCAGTACTTC
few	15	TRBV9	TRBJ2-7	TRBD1	CASSVAGDSSYEQYF	TGTGCCAGCAGCGTCGCCGGGGACAGTTCCTACGAGCAGTACTTC
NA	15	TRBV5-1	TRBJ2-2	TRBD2	CASSIPRGGTGELFF	TGCGCCAGCAGCATCCCTCGGGGGGGGACCGGGGAGCTGTTTTTT
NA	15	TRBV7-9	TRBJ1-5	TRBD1	CASSLGTGGSQPQHF	TGTGCCAGCAGCTTGGGGACAGGGGGCAGTCAGCCCCAGCATTTT
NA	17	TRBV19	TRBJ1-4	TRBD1	CASSRDRGSETNEKLFF	TGTGCCAGTAGCAGGGACAGGGGATCGGAAACTAATGAAAAACTGTTTTTT
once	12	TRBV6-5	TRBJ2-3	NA	CASSPTKDTQYF	TGTGCCAGCAGTCCGACTAAGGATACGCAGTATTTT
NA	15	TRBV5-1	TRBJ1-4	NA	CASTRTTGTQEKLFF	TGCGCCAGCACCCGAACTACCGGGACACAGGAAAAACTGTTTTTT
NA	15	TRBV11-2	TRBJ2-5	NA	CASSLSYREQETQYF	TGTGCCAGCAGCTTAAGTTACAGGGAGCAAGAGACCCAGTACTTC
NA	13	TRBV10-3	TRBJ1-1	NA	CAIGLGGNTEAFF	TGTGCCATCGGCCTGGGAGGGAACACTGAAGCTTTCTTT
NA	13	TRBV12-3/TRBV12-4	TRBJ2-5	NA	CASSPQGIETQYF	TGTGCCAGCAGTCCACAGGGAATAGAGACCCAGTACTTC
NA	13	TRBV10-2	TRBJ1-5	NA	CASSESSGQPQHF	TGCGCCAGCAGTGAGTCTTCGGGACAGCCCCAGCATTTT
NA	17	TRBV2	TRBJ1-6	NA	CASQYRGGRSYNSPLHF	TGTGCCAGCCAATACCGCGGCGGCCGCTCCTATAATTCACCCCTCCACTTT
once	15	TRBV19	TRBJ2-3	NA	CASTSRTASTDTQYF	TGTGCCAGTACCTCCCGGACAGCTAGCACAGATACGCAGTATTTT
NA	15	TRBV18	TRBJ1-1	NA	CASSPEWGEGTEAFF	TGTGCCAGCTCACCAGAATGGGGGGAGGGCACTGAAGCTTTCTTT
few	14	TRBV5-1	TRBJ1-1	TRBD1	CASSPQGGGTEAFF	TGCGCCAGCAGCCCTCAGGGGGGTGGCACTGAAGCTTTCTTT
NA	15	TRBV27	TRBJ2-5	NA	CASRLSGQNQETQYF	TGTGCCAGCAGACTCTCCGGACAGAACCAAGAGACCCAGTACTTC
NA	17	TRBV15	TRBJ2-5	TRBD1	CATSRGQGSLSQETQYF	TGTGCCACCAGCAGAGGACAGGGCTCCCTTTCCCAAGAGACCCAGTACTTC
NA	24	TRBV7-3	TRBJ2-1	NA	CASSLTFPRARRGAPDGLYNEQFF	TGTGCCAGCAGCTTAACGTTCCCTCGGGCCCGCCGCGGGGCCCCAGATGGTTTATACAATGAGCAGTTCTTC
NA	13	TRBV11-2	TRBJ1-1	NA	CASNLPGGNEAFF	TGTGCCAGCAACCTCCCCGGGGGGAATGAAGCTTTCTTT
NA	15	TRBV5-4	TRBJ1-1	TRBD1	CASSLSGTGYTEAFF	TGTGCCAGCAGCTTGTCTGGGACAGGGTACACTGAAGCTTTCTTT
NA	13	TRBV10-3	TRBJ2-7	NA	CAISEPNSYEQYF	TGTGCCATCAGTGAGCCAAACTCCTACGAGCAGTACTTC
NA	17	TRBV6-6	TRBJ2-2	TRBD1	CASSHPDRGRDTGELFF	TGTGCCAGCAGTCACCCAGACAGGGGGCGGGACACCGGGGAGCTGTTTTTT
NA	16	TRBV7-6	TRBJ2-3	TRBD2	CASSLGLAVSTDTQYF	TGTGCCAGCAGCTTGGGACTAGCGGTTTCCACAGATACGCAGTATTTT
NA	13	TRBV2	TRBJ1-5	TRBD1	CASKGQSNQPQHF	TGTGCCAGCAAGGGACAGAGCAATCAGCCCCAGCATTTT
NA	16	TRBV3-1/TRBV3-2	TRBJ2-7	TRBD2	CASSQEGLAGGYEQYF	TGTGCCAGCAGCCAAGAAGGGTTAGCGGGGGGTTACGAGCAGTACTTC
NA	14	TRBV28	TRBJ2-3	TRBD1	CASSPTGGTDTQYF	TGTGCCAGCAGTCCCACAGGGGGCACAGATACGCAGTATTTT
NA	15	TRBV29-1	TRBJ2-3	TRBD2	CSVGGLAGWSDTQYF	TGCAGCGTTGGGGGGCTAGCGGGGTGGTCAGATACGCAGTATTTT
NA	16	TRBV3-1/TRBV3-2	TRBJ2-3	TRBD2	CASSQAGGGRTDTQYF	TGTGCCAGCAGCCAAGCTGGCGGGGGTCGCACAGATACGCAGTATTTT
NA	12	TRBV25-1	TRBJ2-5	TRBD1	CASRTGGETQYF	TGTGCCAGCAGGACAGGGGGGGAGACCCAGTACTTC
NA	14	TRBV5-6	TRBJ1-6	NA	CASSLGRRYSPLHF	TGTGCCAGCAGCTTGGGGAGGCGGTATTCACCCCTCCACTTT
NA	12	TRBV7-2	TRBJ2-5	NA	CASSYERETQYF	TGTGCCAGCAGCTATGAGAGGGAGACCCAGTACTTC
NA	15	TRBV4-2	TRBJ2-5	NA	CASSYRGGRGETQYF	TGTGCCAGCAGCTACCGCGGGGGCCGGGGAGAGACCCAGTACTTC
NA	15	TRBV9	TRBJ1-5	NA	CASSVDGQLYQPQHF	TGTGCCAGCAGCGTAGATGGACAGCTATATCAGCCCCAGCATTTT
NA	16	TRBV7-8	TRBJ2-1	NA	CASSLAGRASYNEQFF	TGTGCCAGCAGCTTAGCGGGCAGGGCTTCCTACAATGAGCAGTTCTTC
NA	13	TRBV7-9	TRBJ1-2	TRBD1	CASSLIDRGGYTF	TGTGCCAGCAGTCTTATCGACAGGGGTGGATACACCTTC
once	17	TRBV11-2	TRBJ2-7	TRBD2	CASSLAPYGLAGNEQYF	TGTGCCAGCAGCTTAGCACCTTATGGACTAGCGGGCAACGAGCAGTACTTC
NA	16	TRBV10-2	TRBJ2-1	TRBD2	CASSGTSGGVTNEQFF	TGCGCCAGCAGCGGGACTAGCGGGGGGGTAACCAATGAGCAGTTCTTC
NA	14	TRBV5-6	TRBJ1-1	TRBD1	CASSYQDRGTEAFF	TGTGCCAGCAGCTATCAGGACAGGGGGACTGAAGCTTTCTTT
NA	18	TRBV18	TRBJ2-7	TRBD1	CASSPRPSGGRSSYEQYF	TGTGCCAGCTCACCACGCCCTTCAGGGGGCAGATCCTCCTACGAGCAGTACTTC
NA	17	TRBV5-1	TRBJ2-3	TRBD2	CASSLVSGGTYTDTQYF	TGCGCCAGCAGCTTGGTTAGCGGGGGAACTTACACAGATACGCAGTATTTT
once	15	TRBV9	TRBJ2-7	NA	CASSASGRRGYEQYF	TGTGCCAGCAGCGCCTCAGGGCGCCGGGGGTACGAGCAGTACTTC
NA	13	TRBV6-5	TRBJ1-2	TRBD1	CASNRGQNYGYTF	TGTGCCAGCAACCGGGGACAGAACTATGGCTACACCTTC
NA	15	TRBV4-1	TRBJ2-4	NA	CASSQDARTEYIQYF	TGCGCCAGCAGCCAAGATGCAAGGACAGAGTACATTCAGTACTTC
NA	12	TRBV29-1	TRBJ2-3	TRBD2	CSAERGGDTQYF	TGCAGCGCCGAGCGGGGTGGAGATACGCAGTATTTT
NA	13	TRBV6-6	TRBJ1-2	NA	CASSRTVASGYTF	TGTGCCAGCAGTCGGACGGTAGCATCAGGCTACACCTTC
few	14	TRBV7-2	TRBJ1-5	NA	CASSLRDTGQPQHF	TGTGCCAGCAGCCTCCGGGACACAGGGCAGCCCCAGCATTTT
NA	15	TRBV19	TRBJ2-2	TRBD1	CASSISTGGTGELFF	TGTGCCAGTAGTATCTCGACAGGGGGCACCGGGGAGCTGTTTTTT
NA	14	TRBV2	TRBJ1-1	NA	CASSEQGDLTEAFF	TGTGCCAGCAGTGAACAAGGGGATTTGACTGAAGCTTTCTTT